The sequence of this TCR beta chain was determined in a study of T cells after posttransplantation cyclophosphamide. Study-wide results and limits: Later post-transplant blood repertoires were often dominated by donor CD8+ memory clones. Recipient CMV seropositivity and CMV reactivation strongly tracked TRB clonality.

This clone has ten or more counts. The target antigen is unknown. TCRdb keeps only in-frame clones here, not all; method: immunoSEQ multiplex PCR. The sample contains about 39,000 clones, none of them singletons. This CDR3 is built from 13 residues. In germline, CDR1 is SGHTA, CDR2 FQGNSA. V gave up 7 bases and J gave up 7 bases, with 13 bases separating them. Sequencing was performed on PBMCs. The receptor's source is a woman in her forties or fifties in good health and a related stem cell transplant donor. The J gene is TRBJ2-2, the V gene TRBV7-2; TRBD2 might be the D (5 bases). CDR3: CASNPGVIGELFF. The CDR3 DNA follows: TGTGCCAGCAACCCCGGGGTGATCGGGGAGCTGTTTTTT.